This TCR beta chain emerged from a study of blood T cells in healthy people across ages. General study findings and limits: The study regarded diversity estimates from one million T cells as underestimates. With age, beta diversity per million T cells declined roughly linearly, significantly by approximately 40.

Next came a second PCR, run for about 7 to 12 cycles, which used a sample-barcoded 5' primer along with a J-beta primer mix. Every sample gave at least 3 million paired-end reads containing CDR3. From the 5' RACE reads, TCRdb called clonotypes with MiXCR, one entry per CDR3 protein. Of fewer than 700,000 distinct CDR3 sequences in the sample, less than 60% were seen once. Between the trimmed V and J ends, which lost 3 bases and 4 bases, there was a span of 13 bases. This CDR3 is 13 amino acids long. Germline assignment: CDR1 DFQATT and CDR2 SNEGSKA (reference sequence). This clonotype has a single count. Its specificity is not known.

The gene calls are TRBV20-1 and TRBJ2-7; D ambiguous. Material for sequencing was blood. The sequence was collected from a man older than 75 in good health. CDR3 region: CSASGGIRYEQYF. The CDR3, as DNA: TGCAGTGCTAGTGGTGGGATCAGGTACGAGCAGTACTTC.